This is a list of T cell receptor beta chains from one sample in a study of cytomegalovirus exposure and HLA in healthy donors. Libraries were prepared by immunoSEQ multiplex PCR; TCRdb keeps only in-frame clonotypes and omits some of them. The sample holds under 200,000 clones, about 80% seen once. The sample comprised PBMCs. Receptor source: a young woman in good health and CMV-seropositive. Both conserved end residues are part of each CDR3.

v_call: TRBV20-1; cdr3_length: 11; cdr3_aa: CSARYGNGYTF
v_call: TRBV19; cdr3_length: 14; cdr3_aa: CASTKGQNNSPLHF
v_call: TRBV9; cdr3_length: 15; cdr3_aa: CASSVRLAGMDTQYF
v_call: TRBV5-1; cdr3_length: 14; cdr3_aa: CASSSSRGQTEAFF
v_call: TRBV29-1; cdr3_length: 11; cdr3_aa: CSGDRLTEAFF
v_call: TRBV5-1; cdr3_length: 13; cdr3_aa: CASSLATFSEQYF
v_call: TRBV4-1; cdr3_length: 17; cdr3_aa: CASSQGVKGKRNQPQHF
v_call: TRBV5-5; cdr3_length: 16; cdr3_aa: CASSLGDSGIVYGYTF
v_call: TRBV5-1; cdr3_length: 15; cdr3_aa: CASSPGLAGINEQFF
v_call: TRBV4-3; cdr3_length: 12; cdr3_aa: CASSQAGYGYTF
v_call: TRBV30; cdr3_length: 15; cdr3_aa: CAWSAHTSNTGELFF
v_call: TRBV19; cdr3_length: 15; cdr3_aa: CASSPGTGGYQPQHF
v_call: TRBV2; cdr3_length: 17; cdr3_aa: CASSEAGTGGFDGKLFF
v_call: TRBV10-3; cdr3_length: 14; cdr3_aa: CAIRQVVGDTEAFF
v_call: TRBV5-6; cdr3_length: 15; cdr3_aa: CASSLGPSGGYEQYF
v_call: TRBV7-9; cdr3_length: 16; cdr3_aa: CASSFGTSGRGETQYF
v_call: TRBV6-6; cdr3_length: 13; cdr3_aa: CASSYRGQETQYF
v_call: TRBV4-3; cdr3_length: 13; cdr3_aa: CASSPQDSYGYTF
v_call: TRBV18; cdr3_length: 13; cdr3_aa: CASSPSRDYGYTF
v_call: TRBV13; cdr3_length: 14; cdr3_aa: CASSYAASSYEQYF
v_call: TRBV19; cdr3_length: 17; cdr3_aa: CASSKTSAKLGANEQFF
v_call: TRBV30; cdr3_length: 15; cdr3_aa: CAWSLYPIKSDTQYF
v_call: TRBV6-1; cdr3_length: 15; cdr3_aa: CASKSGTGVTDTQYF
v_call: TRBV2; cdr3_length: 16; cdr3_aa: CASVLKPRDNHYEQYF
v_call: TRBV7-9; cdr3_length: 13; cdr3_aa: CASSLSGTMEAFF
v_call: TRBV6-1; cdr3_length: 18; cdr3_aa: CASSEGWLEGAGNQPQHF
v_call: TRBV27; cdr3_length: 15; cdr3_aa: CASSLAGSSYNEQFF
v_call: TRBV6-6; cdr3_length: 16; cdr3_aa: CASSFPPSGALETQYF
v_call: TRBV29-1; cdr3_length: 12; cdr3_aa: CSVADRGYGYTF
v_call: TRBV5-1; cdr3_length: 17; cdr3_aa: CASSLNLALSSYNEQFF
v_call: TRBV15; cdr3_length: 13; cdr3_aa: CAVGGPGNQPQHF
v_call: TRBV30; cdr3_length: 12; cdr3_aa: CASGRGDEKLFF